The 30 T cell receptor beta chains below all came from one sample that was sequenced in a study of blood T cell repertoires in COVID-19. Profiled with immunoSEQ multiplex PCR; TCRdb holds only in-frame clones, not every one. The table lists 200,000 to 250,000 clones, 70% to 90% of them singletons, with 10% to 14% in the top ten. Sample: PBMCs or T cells enriched from blood (not recorded which). The receptors originated from a man aged 25 to 40 who had recovered from COVID-19.

The DNA of the CDR3 is TGTGCCAGCAGTGAAGATGGGCCTCGGGCTTTCTTT. Its translation: CASSEDGPRAFF. The chain combines TRBV2 with TRBJ1-1, with D uncertain. The germline CDR1 and CDR2 sequences are SNHLY and FYNNEI. V was trimmed by 1 base and J by 11 bases, leaving 11 bases between them. This CDR3 is built from 12 residues.

The chain uses TRBV10-3 and TRBJ1-1, with D unclear. Germline CDR1 ENHRY, CDR2 SYGVKD. This CDR3 has 14 residues. V dropped 3 bases and J dropped 1 base, with 9 bases sitting between them. The CDR3 loop is CAISDLKRNTEAFF. CDR3 sequence (DNA): TGTGCCATCAGTGATCTGAAGAGGAACACTGAAGCTTTCTTT.

The CDR3 here is CASSQDWPRGRVRTEAFF. The CDR3 bases are TGTGCCAGCAGCCAAGATTGGCCCAGGGGGCGCGTAAGGACTGAAGCTTTCTTT. This rearrangement joins TRBV14 to TRBJ1-1; TRBD1 matches at 8 bases. The CDR3 has 18 amino acids. Germline loops: CDR1 SGHDN, CDR2 FVKESK. J was trimmed by 5 bases and V by 0 bases; bases with no gene match: 14. The full variable domain, completed using reference TRBV14 and TRBJ1-1, is EAGVTQFPSHSVIEKGQTVTLRCDPISGHDNLYWYRRVMGKEIKFLLHFVKESKQDESGMPNNRFLAERTGGTYSTLKVQPAELEDSGVYFCASSQDWPRGRVRTEAFFGQGTRLTVV.

The rearrangement uses TRBV19 and TRBJ1-5; D is ambiguous. Germline loops: CDR1 LNHDA, CDR2 SQIVND (reference sequence). V lost 3 bases to trimming and J lost 6 bases, with 6 bases between them. CDR3 length equals 12 residues. Written as DNA, the CDR3 is TGTGCCAGTAGTATGGCGGGTCAGCCCCAGCATTTT. It specifies CASSMAGQPQHF.

Written as DNA, the CDR3 is TGTGCCAGCAGCGTAGGCGAGAACACTGAAGCTTTCTTT. This sequence encodes CASSVGENTEAFF. V is TRBV9 and J is TRBJ1-1; D call uncertain. V lost 0 bases to trimming and J lost 1 base, with 4 bases between them. The germline V gene encodes CDR1 SGDLS and CDR2 YYNGEE. The CDR3 runs 13 residues.

This chain uses TRBV12-3 or TRBV12-4 with TRBJ1-6; D not resolved. This CDR3 spans 12 amino acids. Trimming stripped 4 bases from V and 6 bases from J, with 4 bases between. CDR3 amino acids: CASSYSNSPLHF. The CDR3 nucleotides read TGTGCCAGCAGTTATAGTAATTCACCCCTCCACTTT.

The chain is built from TRBV7-2 and TRBJ2-5; 7 bases are a match to TRBD2. Germline lookup yields CDR1 SGHTA and CDR2 FQGNSA. This CDR3 is built from 14 residues. Losses at the gene ends were 2 bases for V and 2 bases for J; bases not matched to a gene: 2. CDR3 coding DNA: TGTGCCAGCAGCTTACAGCGGGGTCAAGAGACCCAGTACTTC. As protein: CASSLQRGQETQYF.

The J gene is TRBJ2-2, the V gene TRBV2; D is undetermined. This CDR3 contains 14 residues. Germline CDR1 SNHLY, CDR2 FYNNEI. Trimming left V 6 bases short and J 6 bases short, with 14 bases between. CDR3 DNA sequence: TGTGCCAGCAGGAATGTGGAGTTTCCCGGGGAGCTGTTTTTT. The encoded protein is CASRNVEFPGELFF. Looking up the rest from reference TRBV2 and TRBJ2-2 gives the full variable domain: EPEVTQTPSHQVTQMGQEVILRCVPISNHLYFYWYRQILGQKVEFLVSFYNNEISEKSEIFDDQFSVERPDGSNFTLKIRSTKLEDSAMYFCASRNVEFPGELFFGEGSRLTVL.

The chain uses TRBV6-5 and TRBJ1-2, with D hard to call. The CDR3 is 11 amino acids. Germline CDR1 and CDR2: MNHEY and SVGAGI. Trimming took 6 bases from V and 8 from J, leaving 10 bases between them. The CDR3 nucleotides read TGTGCCAGCAGGAACTCGAGGGGCTACACCTTC. Protein product: CASRNSRGYTF.

V and J are TRBV27 and TRBJ1-1, with a possible D match to TRBD1 (6 bases). The CDR3 spans 17 residues. Trimming pared 11 bases from V and 6 bases from J, leaving 31 bases between. Germline CDR1 MNHEY, CDR2 SMNVEV (reference sequence). This CDR3 is CAWTWVVSGGEYPEAFF. As DNA, the CDR3 is TGTGCCTGGACCTGGGTGGTGTCGGGGGGCGAGTACCCTGAAGCTTTCTTT.

V and J are TRBV6-5 and TRBJ1-5; 7 bases are a match to TRBD1. This CDR3 region has 16 residues. V gave up 4 bases and J gave up 5 bases; unmatched junction bases: 11. Germline CDR1 MNHEY, CDR2 SVGAGI. CDR3 DNA: TGTGCCAGCAGTTTCGGGACAGCGTTGGACCATCAGCCCCAGCATTTT. Protein: CASSFGTALDHQPQHF.

The chain employs TRBV10-2 and TRBJ2-7, with D uncertain. CDR1 and CDR2 (germline): WSHSY, SAAADI. V lost 2 bases and J 5 bases, leaving 7 bases between the germline ends. This CDR3 comprises 12 residues. The chain's CDR3 is CASSEEVDEQYF. Here the CDR3 DNA reads TGCGCCAGCAGTGAGGAGGTGGACGAGCAGTACTTC.

The gene calls are TRBV19 and TRBJ2-7; tentative D call: TRBD1 (6 bases). V was shortened by 4 bases and J by 0 bases, with 13 bases between the two germline ends. The length of the CDR3 is 15 residues. The germline V gene encodes CDR1 LNHDA and CDR2 SQIVND (reference sequence). CDR3 region: CASSTRDTSSYEQYF. The DNA for the CDR3 is TGTGCCAGTAGTACCCGGGACACCTCCTCCTACGAGCAGTACTTC.

The chain joins TRBV2 to TRBJ1-4; the match to TRBD1 covers 7 bases. The J segment lost 5 bases and the V segment lost 6 bases, leaving 9 bases of the junction unmatched. CDR1 is SNHLY, CDR2 FYNNEI, per germline. The CDR3 has 15 amino acids. The CDR3 region has the DNA TGTGCCAGCAGCCCTCCGGGACAGATGAATGAAAAACTGTTTTTT. Its protein product is CASSPPGQMNEKLFF.

The count of this clone is one. The chain links TRBV2 to TRBJ2-2; TRBD2 matches 7 bases. The ends lost 5 bases at V and 4 bases at J; junction bases unmatched: 16. Germline V gene data show CDR1 as SNHLY and CDR2 as FYNNEI. This CDR3 contains 18 residues. CDR3 loop: CASSLSRAGDSITGELFF. The CDR3 coding sequence is TGTGCCAGCAGTCTATCCAGGGCGGGGGATTCGATCACCGGGGAGCTGTTTTTT.

This clone was seen a handful of times. The chain combines TRBV12-5 with TRBJ2-1, with D tentatively TRBD2 (6 bases). CDR3 length: 13 amino acids. V was trimmed by 1 base and J by 8 bases, leaving 9 bases between them. Per the germline V gene, CDR1 is LGHNT and CDR2 is FRNRAP. This CDR3 is CASGLGLGYEQFF. DNA for the CDR3: TGTGCTAGTGGTTTGGGACTAGGCTATGAGCAGTTCTTC.

The J gene is TRBJ1-5, the V gene TRBV30, with D perhaps matching TRBD1 (6 bases). Germline V gene data show CDR1 as GTSNPN and CDR2 as SVGIG (reference sequence). The CDR3 sequence is 16 residues long. Trimming removed 6 bases at V and 0 bases at J, with 18 bases between. Here the CDR3 reads CACQDSPALSNQPQHF. The DNA for the CDR3 is TGTGCCTGCCAGGACAGTCCGGCCCTTAGCAATCAGCCCCAGCATTTT.

As for this clone: Additional DNA sequences in this sample encode the identical CDR3. The V and J genes are TRBV30 and TRBJ1-2; TRBD1 aligns across 9 bases. The CDR3 sequence is 12 residues long. V was clipped by 3 bases and J by 8 bases; unmatched bases: 4. Looked up from germline, CDR1 is GTSNPN and CDR2 is SVGIG (reference sequence). The CDR3 DNA follows: TGTGCCTGGAGGGGGACAGGGAGAGGCTACACCTTC. This codes for CAWRGTGRGYTF.

The chain recombines TRBV6-5 with TRBJ1-4; D uncertain. The germline V gene encodes CDR1 MNHEY and CDR2 SVGAGI. V was clipped by 6 bases and J by 1 base, with 6 bases between them. The CDR3 consists of 13 residues. The CDR3 reads CASREGTNEKLFF. The CDR3 DNA follows: TGTGCCAGCAGAGAGGGAACTAATGAAAAACTGTTTTTT.

This chain joins TRBV3-1 (or the pseudogene TRBV3-2) and TRBJ2-5, with 12 bases matching TRBD2. The germline V gene has CDR1 LGHDT and CDR2 YNNKEL (reference sequence). The V and J ends lost 10 bases and 2 bases, in that order; junction bases with no gene match: 8. There are 15 residues in the CDR3. DNA of the CDR3: TGTGCCACAAAAGGGACTAGCGGGTTTCAAGAGACCCAGTACTTC. Its translation is CATKGTSGFQETQYF.

This sequence joins TRBV5-6 and TRBJ2-5; D possibly corresponds to TRBD2 (5 bases). Trimming left V 1 base short and J 2 bases short, with 15 bases between. Germline assignment: CDR1 SGHDT and CDR2 YYEEEE. The CDR3 covers 16 residues. The CDR3 coding sequence is TGTGCCAGCAGCTTGCCCTTGGACTCGAGACAAGAGACCCAGTACTTC. It codes for CASSLPLDSRQETQYF.

This chain uses TRBV5-1 with TRBJ2-7; unclear D gene. V was pared by 3 bases and J by 2 bases, with 12 bases between. Germline CDR1 and CDR2: SGHRS and YFSETQ. This CDR3 is built from 14 residues. The chain's CDR3 is CASSSGYQTYEQYF. The CDR3 nucleotides read TGCGCCAGCAGCTCAGGCTACCAGACCTACGAGCAGTACTTC.

This clone came up a few times. DNA of the CDR3: TGCGCCAGCAGCCAAGATTTTACAGGCTATAATTCACCCCTCCACTTT. Its translation is CASSQDFTGYNSPLHF. V gene TRBV4-3 combines with J gene TRBJ1-6, with a tentative D call TRBD1 (5 bases). The CDR3 runs to 16 residues. V was clipped by 0 bases and J by 3 bases, with 9 bases between them. CDR1 and CDR2 from the germline V gene are LGHNA and YSLEER.

The chain has TRBV6-5 and TRBJ2-2; possible D gene TRBD2, 6 bases. The CDR3 loop spans 15 amino acids. CDR1 MNHEY and CDR2 SVGAGI come from the germline V gene. V was clipped by 5 bases and J by 6 bases, with 16 bases between them. Here the CDR3 DNA reads TGTGCCAGCAGTCTACCGGGACTCGTCTCCGGGGAGCTGTTTTTT. Its translation: CASSLPGLVSGELFF.

The chain has TRBV30 and TRBJ2-1; 8 positions match TRBD2. This CDR3 is 13 amino acids long. Germline CDR1 reads GTSNPN; CDR2 reads SVGIG (reference sequence). J was trimmed by 4 bases and V by 6 bases; bases with no gene match: 5. Written as DNA, the CDR3 is TGTGCCTGTGGACTAGCCGATTACAATGAGCAGTTCTTC. This translates into CACGLADYNEQFF. Drawing the rest from reference TRBV30 and TRBJ2-1, the complete variable domain is SQTIHQWPATLVQPVGSPLSLECTVEGTSNPNLYWYRQAAGRGLQLLFYSVGIGQISSEVPQNLSASRPQDRQFILSSKKLLLSDSGFYLCACGLADYNEQFFGPGTRLTVL.

This rearrangement joins TRBV27 to TRBJ1-2; the D gene is possibly TRBD1 (5 bases). CDR1 MNHEY and CDR2 SMNVEV come from the germline V gene (reference sequence). Trimming stripped 6 bases from V and 0 bases from J, with 14 bases between. The CDR3 is made up of 15 amino acids. The chain's CDR3 is CASRFKGPSNYGYTF. The CDR3 bases are TGTGCCAGCAGATTTAAGGGGCCGTCTAACTATGGCTACACCTTC.

This clone was observed a single time. The chain uses TRBV12-3 or TRBV12-4 and TRBJ1-5; D is unclear. CDR3 length: 13 residues. Between the trimmed V and J ends, which lost 3 bases and 0 bases, there was a span of 3 bases. DNA of the CDR3: TGTGCCAGCAGTTTTAATAGCAATCAGCCCCAGCATTTT. Its protein product is CASSFNSNQPQHF.

The chain uses TRBV11-3 and TRBJ1-2; D call uncertain. Deletions cut 0 bases from V and 7 bases from J, with 21 bases between. The CDR3 has 17 amino acids. Germline V gene sequence: CDR1 SGHNT, CDR2 YENEEA. CDR3 sequence (DNA): TGTGCCAGCAGCTTAGAGGGTTTGGGGAGACCGCCCTCTGGCTACACCTTC. Its protein is CASSLEGLGRPPSGYTF.

This clone has a handful of counts. The rearrangement uses TRBV19 and TRBJ2-1; 10 bases are shared with TRBD1. V was pared by 4 bases and J by 4 bases, with 7 bases of the junction left unmatched. The CDR3 length is 16 residues. Looked up from germline, CDR1 is LNHDA and CDR2 is SQIVND (reference sequence). The CDR3 reads CASSTPDRGLYNEQFF. Here the CDR3 DNA reads TGTGCCAGTAGTACGCCCGACAGGGGGCTGTACAATGAGCAGTTCTTC.

This clone is medium-sized by share. J is TRBJ1-1 and V is TRBV6-2 or TRBV6-3; D might be TRBD1 (6 bases). In germline, CDR1 is MNHEY, CDR2 SVGEGT. The CDR3 spans 16 residues. Trimming stripped 7 bases from V and 0 bases from J, with 18 bases between. In DNA, the CDR3 is TGTGCCAGCACCCCCCGACAGGACAGCTTGAACACTGAAGCTTTCTTT. It specifies CASTPRQDSLNTEAFF.